The 2 T cell receptor beta chains reported below all come from one sample, sequenced in a study of CXCR3-negative and CXCR3-positive naive CD8 T cells. Study outcomes and limitations: CXCR3-positive naive cells carried more hydrophobic TRB CDR3s than CXCR3-negative ones.

Their recognized antigens are unknown. With UMI labels, 5' RACE was used to prepare the TRB cDNA libraries. TCRdb processed the 5' RACE reads again and assigns one entry to each CDR3 protein, with no DNA. This table lists about 98,000 distinct CDR3 sequences. The sample was naive CXCR3+ CD8+ T cells from blood. Subset: CD45RO-CCR7+CD27+CD95- naive CD8+ T cells expressing CXCR3 (TNR3+). These receptors were collected from a human donor in good health. Some clones in this sample may be carry-over from other donors' samples.

The V and J genes are TRBV7-2 and TRBJ2-7; without DNA, the TCRdb call of TRBD1 cannot be checked. Germline V gene lookup returns CDR1 SGHTA and CDR2 FQGNSA. CDR3 length equals 17 residues. The CDR3 sequence: CASSQPPTGGTSYAHYF. The variable domain in full, completed from reference TRBV7-2 and TRBJ2-7, reads GAGVSQSPSNKVTEKGKDVELRCDPISGHTALYWYRQSLGQGLEFLIYFQGNSAPDKSGLPSDRFSAERTGGSVSTLTIQRTQQEDSAVYLCASSQPPTGGTSYAHYFGPGTRLTVT.

This chain links TRBV6-5 with TRBJ1-6; checking the TCRdb D call of TRBD1 is not possible without DNA. The germline gives CDR1 MNHEY, CDR2 SVGAGI. The CDR3 consists of 18 residues. This chain's CDR3 is CASTDSASFRGRHSPLHF.